This T cell receptor (beta chain) came from a study of shared clonotypes between healthy human individuals. Study observations and caveats: Specimens sampled were limited to blood, with tissue repertoires likely differing.

Replicate PCRs run on sorted subsets employed approximately 0.2 ug DNA, approximately 30,000 T cell genomes. TCRdb keeps only in-frame clones here, not all; method: immunoSEQ multiplex PCR. The data contain about 2.1 million clones, 93% of them singletons. CD45RO-negative, CCR7-selected cells formed the naive CD8 fraction, which excluded terminally differentiated effector memory CD45RA+ cells. On this clone: Antigen unknown.

V lost 4 bases and J 0 bases, leaving 16 bases between the germline ends. This CDR3 spans 16 amino acids. Per germline, CDR1 MGHRA and CDR2 YSYEKL. The genes are TRBV4-1 and TRBJ2-7, with D hard to call. The material sequenced was naive CD8+ T cells from PBMCs. The receptor was derived from a man aged 18 to 30 in good health. Some clones in this sample may be carry-over from other donors' samples. The chain's CDR3 is CASSLYLRTISYEQYF. DNA for the CDR3: TGCGCCAGCAGCCTGTATCTAAGGACCATCTCCTACGAGCAGTACTTC.